This T cell receptor (beta chain) was captured in a study of T cells in lung cancer brain metastases. Study-wide findings and caveats: Compared with paired primaries, brain metastases showed fewer unique productive clones (around 1,500 versus 4,400).

This CDR3 is 11 amino acids long. The ends were cut back, 3 bases at V and 13 bases at J, with 10 bases in the middle. CDR1 WSHSY and CDR2 SAAADI come from the germline V gene. Clones were sequenced by immunoSEQ multiplex PCR, and TCRdb holds only the in-frame ones, with some missing. The data show around 2,200 clones, approximately 92% seen once. As for this clone: Its antigen is as yet unknown.

The rearrangement links TRBV10-2 to TRBJ2-1; D is unresolved. This sequence originates from a woman aged 25-40 years with non-small cell lung cancer. The sample comprised tumor tissue from the primary lung tumor. CDR3 sequence: CASSDPPVQFF. The CDR3 bases are TGCGCCAGCAGTGATCCGCCAGTTCAGTTCTTC.